The present T cell receptor beta chain was sequenced within a study of OX40 agonist ivuxolimab in advanced cancers. Study as a whole: The study gave patients intravenous ivuxolimab at 0.01 to 10 mg/kg every 2 weeks. Study-level results: Averaged across samples, CD8+ T cells carried more expanded clones than CD4+ did.

Worth noting for this clone: Its specificity is not known.

Sequencing was performed with immunoSEQ multiplex PCR; in TCRdb, only in-frame clones are kept and a portion is missing. Here the sample spans roughly 48,000 clones, approximately 87% being singletons. The sequenced sample was CD4+ or CD8+ T cells sorted from blood, obtained in a trial of the OX40 agonist ivuxolimab. The sequence derives from an adult with an advanced solid tumor such as melanoma, head and neck, liver or kidney cancer.

The CDR3 loop reads CASSQEGAGGRETQYF. The CDR3 coding sequence is TGCGCCAGCAGCCAAGAAGGAGCGGGGGGGCGGGAGACCCAGTACTTC. The J gene is TRBJ2-5, the V gene TRBV4-1, with 10 bases lining up with TRBD2. Germline V gene lookup returns CDR1 MGHRA and CDR2 YSYEKL. V gave up 0 bases and J gave up 5 bases; unmatched junction bases: 6. The CDR3 has 16 residues.